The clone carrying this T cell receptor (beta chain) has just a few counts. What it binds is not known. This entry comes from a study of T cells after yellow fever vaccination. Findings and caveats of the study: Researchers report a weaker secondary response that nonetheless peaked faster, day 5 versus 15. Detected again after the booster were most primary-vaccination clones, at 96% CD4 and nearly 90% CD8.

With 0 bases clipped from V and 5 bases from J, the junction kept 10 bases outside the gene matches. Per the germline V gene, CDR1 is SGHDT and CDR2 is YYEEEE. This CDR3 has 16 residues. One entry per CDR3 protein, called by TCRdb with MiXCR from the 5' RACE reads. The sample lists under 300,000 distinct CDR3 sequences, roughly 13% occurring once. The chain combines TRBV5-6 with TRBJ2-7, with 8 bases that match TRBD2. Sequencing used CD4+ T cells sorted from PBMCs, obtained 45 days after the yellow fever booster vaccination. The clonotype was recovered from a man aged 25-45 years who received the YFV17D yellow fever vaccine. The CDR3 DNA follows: TGTGCCAGCAGCTTGGTGATTGGGACTAGGGTAAACGAGCAGTACTTC. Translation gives CASSLVIGTRVNEQYF.